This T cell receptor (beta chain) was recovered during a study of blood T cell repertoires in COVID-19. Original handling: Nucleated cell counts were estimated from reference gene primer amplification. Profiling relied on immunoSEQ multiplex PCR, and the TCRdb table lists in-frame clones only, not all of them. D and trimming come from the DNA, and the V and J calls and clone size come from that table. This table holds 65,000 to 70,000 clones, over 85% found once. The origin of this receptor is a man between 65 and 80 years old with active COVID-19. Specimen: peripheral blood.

The CDR3 sequence: CASRLALWGLAGIANTGELFF. In nucleotides, the CDR3 is TGTGCAAGTCGCTTAGCGTTGTGGGGGCTAGCGGGGATTGCGAACACCGGGGAGCTGTTTTTT. This chain connects TRBV12-2 to TRBJ2-2; the table assigns TRBD2, which was not confirmed against the DNA. TRBV12-2 is a pseudogene locus. The CDR3 spans 21 residues.